A selection of T cell receptor beta chains follows, all from one sample in a study of T cell clones after liver transplantation. Profiling relied on immunoSEQ multiplex PCR, and the TCRdb table lists in-frame clones only, not all of them. The sample holds tens of thousands of clones, about 85% seen once. The source material was CD4+ T cells from blood, sampled around 50 months after liver transplant. The source of these receptors is a human patient who received a liver transplant. The graft donor may be the source of some T cells. CDR3s include the opening cysteine and the closing phenylalanine or tryptophan. A D gene is named only where the DNA matches it firmly. Some rows mark clone size as missing; the rest say once, few, many or name a class of expanded clone.

NA	NA	TRBJ2-1	TRBV6-6	14	TGTGCCAGCAGTTACGCGACTAGATACAATGAGCAGTTCTTC	CASSYATRYNEQFF
NA	NA	TRBJ2-2	TRBV28	15	TGTGCCAGCAGGATTAGGGAGTCTGGGATCGGGGAGCTGTTTTTT	CASRIRESGIGELFF
NA	NA	TRBJ2-3	TRBV5-1	14	TGCGCCAGCAGCTTGGCCGGGTGGAGGGATACGCAGTATTTT	CASSLAGWRDTQYF
NA	TRBD2	TRBJ2-2	TRBV29-1	16	TGCAGCGTTGAAGGGGAGGGTACCGGGAACACCGGGGAGCTGTTTTTT	CSVEGEGTGNTGELFF
NA	NA	TRBJ2-7	TRBV27	14	TGTGCCAGCAGTTTACGATACGGACCCTACGAGCAGTACTTC	CASSLRYGPYEQYF
NA	NA	TRBJ2-7	TRBV7-9	13	TGTGCCAGCACTCAGACCGACTCCTACGAGCAGTACTTC	CASTQTDSYEQYF
NA	TRBD1	TRBJ1-2	TRBV9	19	TGTGCCAGCAGCGCAGGACGGGGGACAGGGGGCGCGGGTTTATTAGGCTACACCTTC	CASSAGRGTGGAGLLGYTF
NA	NA	TRBJ2-3	TRBV19	12	TGTGCCAGTAGTAGTAGCGCAGATACGCAGTATTTT	CASSSSADTQYF
once	NA	TRBJ1-4	TRBV9	15	TGTGCCAGCAGCTCTTCCGGGACCCGGGAAGAAAAACTGTTTTTT	CASSSSGTREEKLFF
NA	TRBD2	TRBJ2-3	TRBV9	16	TGTGCCAGCAGCAGTCTTAGCGGGGGAAGCACAGATACGCAGTATTTT	CASSSLSGGSTDTQYF
NA	TRBD1	TRBJ1-2	TRBV7-2	14	TGTGCCAGCAGCCTAGGACAGGAAGGTGATGGCTACACCTTC	CASSLGQEGDGYTF
NA	TRBD2	TRBJ2-1	TRBV7-2	15	TGTGCCAGCAGCTTATCCGGGACTAGCAACAATGAGCAGTTCTTC	CASSLSGTSNNEQFF
NA	NA	TRBJ1-2	TRBV4-2	16	TGTGCCAGCAGCCAAGAAGCGGCGAGGGCGAACTATGGCTACACCTTC	CASSQEAARANYGYTF
few	TRBD1	TRBJ1-1	TRBV5-4	17	TGTGCCAGCAGCCGAAGCGGGACAGCCGGACTGAACACTGAAGCTTTCTTT	CASSRSGTAGLNTEAFF
NA	NA	TRBJ1-2	TRBV28	14	TGTGCCAGCACTAAGGCCAGGGTTGTCTATGGCTACACCTTC	CASTKARVVYGYTF
once	NA	TRBJ1-2	TRBV30	14	TGTGCCTGGAGTGTATCCAGGGAAGTGAAGGGCTACACCTTC	CAWSVSREVKGYTF
NA	TRBD1	TRBJ2-5	TRBV4-3	19	TGCGCCAGCAGCCAAGATCTTGGGACAGGGGGCCTCAGCGAAGAGACCCAGTACTTC	CASSQDLGTGGLSEETQYF
NA	NA	TRBJ2-5	TRBV28	13	TGTGCCAGCAGTATAACAGCGCAAGAGACCCAGTACTTC	CASSITAQETQYF
NA	TRBD1	TRBJ1-4	TRBV7-9	15	TGTGCCAGCAGCTCCCAGGGGGCGACTAATGAAAAACTGTTTTTT	CASSSQGATNEKLFF
once	NA	TRBJ2-6	TRBV9	15	TGTGCCAGCAGCATGGACAGCTCTGGGGCCAACGTCCTGACTTTC	CASSMDSSGANVLTF
NA	NA	TRBJ1-2	TRBV7-2	14	TGTGCCAGCAGCTTCTTCGGCGCTAACTATGGCTACACCTTC	CASSFFGANYGYTF
NA	NA	TRBJ2-5	TRBV29-1	10	TGCAGCGGTGGGGAAGAGACCCAGTACTTC	CSGGEETQYF
NA	NA	TRBJ2-7	TRBV28	12	TGTGCCAGCAGCCCGGAACTCTACGAGCAGTACTTC	CASSPELYEQYF
NA	TRBD1	TRBJ2-3	TRBV18	17	TGTGCCAGCTCACCTTTTCCTGCGGGACAGGGCGCCGATACGCAGTATTTT	CASSPFPAGQGADTQYF
NA	NA	TRBJ1-6	TRBV6-6	15	TGTGCCAGCCGCTTGACCGGGACCGATAATTCACCCCTCCACTTT	CASRLTGTDNSPLHF
NA	TRBD1	TRBJ1-5	TRBV12-5	17	TGTGCTAGTGGTTTGTCCCCTCCGGGACAGTACCATCAGCCCCAGCATTTT	CASGLSPPGQYHQPQHF
once	NA	TRBJ2-2	TRBV15	15	TGTGCCACCAGCAGAGGGCAGGGTGACTCCGGGGAGCTGTTTTTT	CATSRGQGDSGELFF
NA	NA	TRBJ1-5	TRBV5-8	12	TGTGCCAGCGGTGTGGGGAATCAGCCCCAGCATTTT	CASGVGNQPQHF
NA	TRBD1	TRBJ2-7	TRBV19	14	TGTGCCAGTAGTATCCAAGGACAGGGCTACGAGCAGTACTTC	CASSIQGQGYEQYF
NA	TRBD2	TRBJ2-7	TRBV7-3	13	TGTGCCAGCAGCTTAAACGGGGGGAACGAGCAGTACTTC	CASSLNGGNEQYF
NA	NA	TRBJ1-2	TRBV19	15	TGTGCCAGTAGTATTGGGAGTACCCGAGACTATGGCTACACCTTC	CASSIGSTRDYGYTF
NA	NA	TRBJ2-3	TRBV27	15	TGTGCCAGCAATCCCGGGCCCACCCGGACAGATACGCAGTATTTT	CASNPGPTRTDTQYF